Following are 29 T cell receptor beta chains from one sample sequenced in a study of blood T cell repertoires in COVID-19. Some clones are missing from TCRdb's copy, which holds only in-frame ones; the method was immunoSEQ multiplex PCR. This table has approximately 170,000 clones, around 86% appearing once. The sequenced sample consisted of peripheral blood. Receptors originate from a man aged 70 or older who had recovered from COVID-19.

This chain joins TRBV4-3 and TRBJ2-1; tentative D call: TRBD2 (5 bases). The ends were cut back, 1 base at V and 3 bases at J, with 10 bases in the middle. The CDR3 is 15 residues long. In germline, CDR1 is LGHNA, CDR2 YSLEER. The CDR3 sequence is CASSQVGGGYNEQFF. In DNA form, the CDR3 reads TGCGCCAGCAGCCAAGTAGGCGGAGGCTACAATGAGCAGTTCTTC.

This chain joins TRBV7-2 and TRBJ1-5; a possible D gene is TRBD1 (5 bases). Trimming removed 5 bases from V and 6 bases from J, with 11 bases in between. Germline loops: CDR1 SGHTA, CDR2 FQGNSA. The CDR3 consists of 13 residues. CDR3 nucleotides: TGTGCCAGCAGCCCCGACGGGGGTCAGCCCCAGCATTTT. It encodes CASSPDGGQPQHF.

The V call is TRBV13, the J call TRBJ2-3; D unclear. Trimming left V 0 bases short and J 2 bases short, with 9 bases between. CDR3 size: 15 residues. Germline V gives CDR1 PRHDT, CDR2 FYEKMQ (reference sequence). This chain's CDR3 is CASSLGAFPTDTQYF. The CDR3 nucleotides are TGTGCCAGCAGCTTAGGGGCTTTTCCCACAGATACGCAGTATTTT.

This clone has a count of ten or more. This rearrangement joins TRBV28 to TRBJ2-7; D is perhaps TRBD2 (7 bases). CDR1 and CDR2 from the germline V gene are MDHEN and SYDVKM. V lost 6 bases and J lost 4, with 13 bases in between. The CDR3 spans 13 residues. DNA for the CDR3: TGTGCCAGCAGAGGGGGGGCTAGGTACGAGCAGTACTTC. It specifies CASRGGARYEQYF.

J is TRBJ2-7 and V is TRBV7-2; 8 nucleotides align to TRBD1. The CDR3 totals 13 residues. Looked up from germline, CDR1 is SGHTA and CDR2 is FQGNSA. V shed 5 bases, J shed 4 bases, and the junction held 4 bases outside the gene matches. This CDR3 reads CASSRGQGYEQYF. CDR3 nucleotides: TGTGCCAGCAGCCGCGGACAGGGATACGAGCAGTACTTC. The full variable domain, rest sourced from reference TRBV7-2 and TRBJ2-7, is GAGVSQSPSNKVTEKGKDVELRCDPISGHTALYWYRQSLGQGLEFLIYFQGNSAPDKSGLPSDRFSAERTGGSVSTLTIQRTQQEDSAVYLCASSRGQGYEQYFGPGTRLTVT.

The genes are TRBV7-2 and TRBJ2-7; D unresolved. V was trimmed by 6 bases and J by 7 bases, leaving 13 bases between them. Germline lookup yields CDR1 SGHTA and CDR2 FQGNSA. The CDR3 extends over 12 amino acids. CDR3: CASSRYGQEQYF. The CDR3, as DNA: TGTGCCAGCAGTCGCTACGGTCAAGAGCAGTACTTC.

The chain joins TRBV3-1 (or the pseudogene TRBV3-2) to TRBJ1-1; 7 bases map to TRBD1. Germline assignment: CDR1 LGHDT and CDR2 YNNKEL (reference sequence). Trimming at V came to 3 bases and at J to 6 bases, leaving 7 bases not matched to a gene. The CDR3 is made up of 14 amino acids. In DNA, the CDR3 is TGTGCCAGCAGCCAGGGACAGTTACGCGCTGAAGCTTTCTTT. Its translation: CASSQGQLRAEAFF.

V and J are TRBV2 and TRBJ1-2; D unresolved. The CDR3 is 15 amino acids. V was clipped by 3 bases and J by 4 bases, with 15 bases between them. Germline CDR1 and CDR2: SNHLY and FYNNEI. For the CDR3, the DNA is TGTGCCAGCAGTGATCAACTAACGAGTGGCTATGGCTACACCTTC. This gives the protein CASSDQLTSGYGYTF.

V is TRBV18 and J is TRBJ2-7; TRBD2 agrees at 7 bases. Trimming removed 8 bases from V and 5 bases from J; junction bases left unmatched: 9. The CDR3 runs 13 residues. CDR1 is KGHSH, CDR2 LQKENI, per germline. CDR3 sequence: CASRAGEGNEQYF. In DNA form, the CDR3 reads TGTGCCAGCCGTGCGGGGGAGGGCAACGAGCAGTACTTC.

This chain links TRBV28 with TRBJ2-1, with D perhaps TRBD2 (6 bases). This CDR3 region has 16 residues. V was trimmed by 6 bases and J by 0 bases, leaving 15 bases between them. CDR1 and CDR2 (germline): MDHEN, SYDVKM. The CDR3 reads CASSPAATSSYNEQFF. The CDR3 bases are TGTGCCAGCAGCCCCGCCGCGACTAGCTCCTACAATGAGCAGTTCTTC.

J is TRBJ1-2 and V is TRBV27; 8 positions match TRBD1. CDR3 length equals 13 residues. J lost 8 bases, V lost 3 bases, and 5 bases had no gene match. The germline CDR1 and CDR2 sequences are MNHEY and SMNVEV (reference sequence). The CDR3 protein is CASSFNRGSGYTF. CDR3 nucleotides: TGTGCCAGCAGTTTCAACAGGGGGAGCGGCTACACCTTC.

The chain couples TRBV5-1 to TRBJ2-1; 9 positions match TRBD2. CDR3 length equals 16 residues. Germline CDR1 is SGHRS and CDR2 is YFSETQ. The V segment lost 5 bases and the J segment 6 bases; nucleotides outside the gene matches: 12. The CDR3 DNA follows: TGCGCCAGCAGGCCCCCCTCGGCGGGGGGGGTCAATGAGCAGTTCTTC. Translation gives CASRPPSAGGVNEQFF.

To note about this clone: Compared with germline, one end of the junction differs, possibly owing to a read error. As DNA, the CDR3 is TGTGCCAGCAGGGAAGGGACAGGGGGCACCGGGGAGCTGTTTTTT. Residues: CASREGTGGTGELFF. This rearrangement joins TRBV2 to TRBJ2-2; TRBD1 aligns across 11 bases. Germline CDR1 SNHLY, CDR2 FYNNEI. The CDR3 sequence is 15 residues long.

This clone was found once. The rearrangement joins TRBV19 to TRBJ2-5; 7 nucleotides line up with TRBD2. Trimming at V came to 3 bases and at J to 3 bases, leaving 7 bases not matched to a gene. Germline V gene sequence: CDR1 LNHDA, CDR2 SQIVND (reference sequence). The length of the CDR3 is 15 residues. The CDR3 loop is CASSIGGRGEETQYF. Here the CDR3 DNA reads TGTGCCAGTAGTATTGGCGGGAGAGGTGAAGAGACCCAGTACTTC.

CDR3 amino acids: CASSHSGSDTQYF. CDR3 bases: TGTGCCAGCAGCCATTCAGGTTCCGATACGCAGTATTTT. V usage is TRBV3-1 (or the pseudogene TRBV3-2) and J usage is TRBJ2-3; D unresolved. The CDR3 contains 13 residues. CDR1 and CDR2 from the germline V gene are LGHDT and YNNKEL (reference sequence). Trimming left V 3 bases short and J 6 bases short, with 10 bases between.

The sample holds a few counts of this clone. The chain couples TRBV6-2 or TRBV6-3 to TRBJ1-4; 7 bases fit TRBD1. Germline CDR1 reads MNHEY; CDR2 reads SVGEGT. J lost 8 bases, V lost 4 bases, and 13 bases had no gene match. The CDR3 spans 16 residues. The CDR3 DNA reads TGTGCCAGCAGTTCCACAACACAGGGGCAAGGAGAAAAACTGTTTTTT. It codes for CASSSTTQGQGEKLFF.

The CDR3 is CASSRTSGRANEQYF. In DNA form, the CDR3 reads TGTGCCAGCTCTCGGACTAGCGGGAGGGCCAACGAGCAGTACTTC. The chain recombines TRBV18 with TRBJ2-7; 15 bases line up with TRBD2. The V segment lost 6 bases and the J segment 5 bases; nucleotides outside the gene matches: 5. The V gene's germline CDR1 is KGHSH and CDR2 LQKENI. This CDR3 is built from 15 residues. Variable domain in full (rest from reference TRBV18 and TRBJ2-7): NAGVMQNPRHLVRRRGQEARLRCSPMKGHSHVYWYRQLPEEGLKFMVYLQKENIIDESGMPKERFSAEFPKEGPSILRIQQVVRGDSAAYFCASSRTSGRANEQYFGPGTRLTVT.

The V and J genes are TRBV30 and TRBJ1-2; a weak D match, TRBD1 (5 bases). The V end was cut by 0 bases, the J end by 1 base, with 12 bases between. This CDR3 has 15 amino acids. Looked up from germline, CDR1 is GTSNPN and CDR2 is SVGIG (reference sequence). CDR3 residues: CAWSVGHAFNYGYTF. The CDR3 DNA is TGTGCCTGGAGTGTAGGACACGCTTTTAACTATGGCTACACCTTC. Together with reference TRBV30 and TRBJ1-2, the CDR3 gives the full variable domain: SQTIHQWPATLVQPVGSPLSLECTVEGTSNPNLYWYRQAAGRGLQLLFYSVGIGQISSEVPQNLSASRPQDRQFILSSKKLLLSDSGFYLCAWSVGHAFNYGYTFGSGTRLTVV.

The CDR3 here is CASSLEGLAGVTDTQYF. The CDR3 DNA sequence: TGTGCCAGCAGCTTGGAGGGACTAGCGGGAGTGACAGATACGCAGTATTTT. The V and J genes are TRBV5-4 and TRBJ2-3; TRBD2 matches at 14 bases. V shed 0 bases, J shed 3 bases, and the junction held 3 bases outside the gene matches. This CDR3 comprises 17 residues. From germline, CDR1 is SGHNT and CDR2 YYREEE (reference sequence).

The chain couples TRBV6-5 to TRBJ2-7; 7 bases line up with TRBD2. This CDR3 has 16 amino acids. CDR1 and CDR2 (germline): MNHEY, SVGAGI. V shed 0 bases and J 0 bases; nucleotides not matched to a gene: 5. CDR3 sequence: CASSYSSGGSSYEQYF. The CDR3 DNA sequence: TGTGCCAGCAGTTACTCGTCGGGGGGAAGCTCCTACGAGCAGTACTTC.

There are a few counts of this clone. J is TRBJ2-5 and V is TRBV5-1; D might be TRBD1 (5 bases). The V end lost 1 base, the J end lost 5 bases, and 15 bases lay between the germline ends. Germline V gene lookup returns CDR1 SGHRS and CDR2 YFSETQ. The CDR3 length is 15 residues. Here the CDR3 reads CASSLTSREHETQYF. The CDR3 DNA reads TGCGCCAGCAGCTTGACGTCCAGGGAACATGAGACCCAGTACTTC.

The V gene is TRBV11-2, the J gene TRBJ2-7, with 11 bases aligning to TRBD1. V was clipped by 6 bases and J by 4 bases; unmatched bases: 5. The length of the CDR3 is 14 residues. In germline, CDR1 is SGHAT, CDR2 FQNNGV. This CDR3 is CASSSGTGGYEQYF. The CDR3, as DNA: TGTGCCAGCAGTTCCGGGACAGGGGGTTACGAGCAGTACTTC. Together with reference TRBV11-2 and TRBJ2-7, the CDR3 gives the full variable domain: EAGVAQSPRYKIIEKRQSVAFWCNPISGHATLYWYQQILGQGPKLLIQFQNNGVVDDSQLPKDRFSAERLKGVDSTLKIQPAKLEDSAVYLCASSSGTGGYEQYFGPGTRLTVT.

This clone has only a few counts. This sequence joins TRBV7-3 and TRBJ2-1; the match to TRBD2 covers 9 bases. V lost 0 bases, J lost 4 bases, and 4 bases stayed unmatched. The CDR3 contains 16 residues. Germline CDR1 reads SGHTA; CDR2 reads FQGTGA. The chain's CDR3 is CASSLTLTSGYNEQFF. In nucleotides, the CDR3 is TGTGCCAGCAGCTTAACATTAACTAGCGGGTACAATGAGCAGTTCTTC.

This chain links TRBV5-5 with TRBJ1-4, with D maybe TRBD1 (5 bases). The CDR3 sequence is 15 residues long. The germline V and J ends were trimmed by 0 bases and 5 bases, with 11 bases remaining between them. Germline-derived CDR1 and CDR2 are SGHKS and YYEKEE (reference sequence). This CDR3 is CASSLVQGINEKLFF. DNA of the CDR3: TGTGCCAGCAGCTTGGTTCAGGGCATAAATGAAAAACTGTTTTTT.

The CDR3 spells CASSSYLAGVGEQFF. The CDR3, as DNA: TGTGCCAGCAGCTCCTACCTAGCGGGGGTTGGTGAGCAGTTCTTC. This chain joins TRBV11-3 and TRBJ2-1; TRBD2 matches 10 bases. V gave up 4 bases and J gave up 9 bases; unmatched junction bases: 9. The CDR3 is 15 amino acids. Germline assignment: CDR1 SGHNT and CDR2 YENEEA.

V and J are TRBV5-8 and TRBJ2-3; possibly TRBD2 for D (6 bases). This CDR3 contains 15 residues. Trimming took off 0 bases at V and 2 bases at J, with 10 bases between the two ends. The germline V gene has CDR1 SGHTS and CDR2 YDEGEE. The CDR3 spells CASSLVADYTDTQYF. CDR3 DNA sequence: TGTGCCAGCAGCTTGGTAGCGGATTACACAGATACGCAGTATTTT.

The genes are TRBV4-1 and TRBJ2-5; 8 positions match TRBD2. Germline loops: CDR1 MGHRA, CDR2 YSYEKL. This CDR3 has 14 residues. Trimming took 5 bases from V and 6 from J; bases not matched to a gene: 8. The CDR3 coding sequence is TGCGCCAGCAGCTCGGCGGGGGGTTTCAAGACCCAGTACTTC. It codes for CASSSAGGFKTQYF.

The chain carries TRBV6-1 and TRBJ2-7; TRBD1 might be the D (6 bases). Germline values: CDR1 MNHNS, CDR2 SASEGT. There are 14 residues in the CDR3. V was cut by 3 bases and J by 12 bases, with 21 bases left in between. The CDR3 region is CASSDLSRGARVYF. DNA for the CDR3: TGTGCCAGCAGTGATCTTAGCAGGGGCGCCCGGGTGTACTTC.

The V gene is TRBV7-2, the J gene TRBJ2-1, with 10 bases aligning to TRBD2. The germline CDR1 and CDR2 sequences are SGHTA and FQGNSA. The CDR3 sequence is 15 residues long. V lost 1 base, J lost 7 bases, and 4 bases stayed unmatched. Here the CDR3 reads CASSLEATSGNEQFF. DNA for the CDR3: TGTGCCAGCAGCTTAGAGGCGACTAGCGGGAATGAGCAGTTCTTC.